The 14 T cell receptor beta chains given below trace back to one sample, sequenced in a study of CD8+ T cells in alopecia areata. Sequencing relied on a cDNA template that was reverse transcribed from extracted RNA. TCRdb keeps only in-frame clones here, not all; method: immunoSEQ multiplex PCR. The sample lists about 200,000 clones; more than 55% were seen once. Input material: CD8+ T cells sorted from blood. The source is a human donor in good health.

The CDR3 DNA reads TGTGCCAGCAGCGTCGGGAATTTGCGGGGTGGCAAAAACATTCAGTACTTC. Its protein product is CASSVGNLRGGKNIQYF. This chain joins TRBV9 and TRBJ2-4; maybe TRBD2 (6 bases). Trimming took 2 bases from V and 3 from J, leaving 18 bases between them. Germline assignment: CDR1 SGDLS and CDR2 YYNGEE. The CDR3 runs 17 residues. Complete variable domain (other parts from reference TRBV9 and TRBJ2-4): DSGVTQTPKHLITATGQRVTLRCSPRSGDLSVYWYQQSLDQGLQFLIQYYNGEERAKGNILERFSAQQFPDLHSELNLSSLELGDSALYFCASSVGNLRGGKNIQYFGAGTRLSVL.

This clone showed up just a few times. Written as DNA, the CDR3 is TGTGCCAGCAGTCTCCTACTAAGCTCACCCCTCCACTTT. Its protein is CASSLLLSSPLHF. The V and J genes are TRBV27 and TRBJ1-6; the D is unclear. CDR3 length: 13 residues. Trimming shortened V by 5 bases and J by 10 bases, and 12 bases separated the two germline ends. The germline gives CDR1 MNHEY, CDR2 SMNVEV (reference sequence).

The chain joins TRBV5-1 to TRBJ2-3; the D gene is possibly TRBD1 (6 bases). Trimming removed 0 bases from V and 2 bases from J, with 16 bases in between. The CDR3 is 17 amino acids. Germline CDR1 reads SGHRS; CDR2 reads YFSETQ. The CDR3 reads CASSLDRVPYPTDTQYF. CDR3 sequence (DNA): TGCGCCAGCAGCTTGGACAGGGTCCCCTACCCCACAGATACGCAGTATTTT.

This clone turned up a few times. The rearrangement uses TRBV6-1 and TRBJ2-7; D is possibly TRBD2 (6 bases). Trimming removed 7 bases from V and 7 bases from J, with 17 bases in between. The germline gives CDR1 MNHNS, CDR2 SASEGT. The CDR3 length is 13 residues. The CDR3 region is CASMGGSLREQYF. CDR3 coding DNA: TGTGCCAGCATGGGAGGTTCTCTACGAGAGCAGTACTTC.

This clone was recorded a few times. This chain links TRBV29-1 with TRBJ2-2, with 8 bases that match TRBD1. Germline CDR1 SQVTM, CDR2 ANQGSEA. Germline trimming cut 8 bases from V and 5 bases from J; bases unmatched to any gene: 4. The CDR3 contains 12 residues. This CDR3 is CSTRQGTGELFF. The CDR3 DNA reads as TGCAGCACCCGACAGGGGACCGGGGAGCTGTTTTTT.

This clone was counted at least ten times. The chain uses TRBV27 and TRBJ2-3, with D tentatively TRBD1 (6 bases). Germline lookup yields CDR1 MNHEY and CDR2 SMNVEV (reference sequence). The CDR3 length is 17 residues. V lost 8 bases, J lost 0 bases, and 21 bases lay in between. The CDR3 reads CASVHEGDRTSTDTQYF. The CDR3 nucleotides are TGTGCCAGCGTACATGAGGGGGACCGCACTAGCACAGATACGCAGTATTTT.

On this clone itself: Other DNA sequences from this sample encode an identical CDR3 as well. The chain employs TRBV27 and TRBJ2-7; D gene uncertain. CDR3 length: 11 amino acids. The germline V gene has CDR1 MNHEY and CDR2 SMNVEV (reference sequence). Trimming took 4 bases from V and 2 from J, leaving 3 bases between them. The CDR3 DNA is TGTGCCAGCAGTTCTACCTACGAGCAGTACTTC. This encodes CASSSTYEQYF.

J is TRBJ2-3 and V is TRBV6-4; the D is unclear. The V end was cut by 2 bases, the J end by 2 bases, with 5 bases between. CDR3 size: 13 residues. Germline-derived CDR1 and CDR2 are MRHNA and SNTAGT. The CDR3 loop is CASSDGATDTQYF. CDR3 in DNA: TGTGCCAGCAGTGACGGAGCCACAGATACGCAGTATTTT.

This clone has more than one count but fewer than ten. V and J are TRBV29-1 and TRBJ1-2, with TRBD1 identical over 7 bases. Germline V gene data show CDR1 as SQVTM and CDR2 as ANQGSEA. J lost 4 bases, V lost 4 bases, and 9 bases had no gene match. The CDR3 sequence is 14 residues long. The CDR3 is CSVASTGDGYGYTF. The CDR3 nucleotides are TGCAGCGTTGCGAGTACAGGGGATGGCTATGGCTACACCTTC.

The chain uses TRBV7-9 and TRBJ2-7; D remains unclear. This CDR3 contains 14 residues. Germline V gives CDR1 SEHNR, CDR2 FQNEAQ (reference sequence). The germline V and J ends were trimmed by 11 bases and 2 bases, with 19 bases remaining between them. CDR3 sequence: CAVSRAWNTYEQYF. CDR3 sequence (DNA): TGTGCCGTCTCAAGGGCCTGGAACACCTACGAGCAGTACTTC.

This clone appeared a few times. This chain connects TRBV13 to TRBJ2-7; D gene uncertain. Between the trimmed V and J ends, which lost 0 bases and 3 bases, there was a span of 9 bases. Germline CDR1 and CDR2: PRHDT and FYEKMQ (reference sequence). The CDR3 loop spans 14 amino acids. The CDR3 here is CASSLGTAYYEQYF. The CDR3 DNA is TGTGCCAGCAGCTTAGGTACGGCCTACTACGAGCAGTACTTC.

This clone has more than one count but fewer than ten. The chain is built from TRBV7-8 and TRBJ2-5; D is uncertain. V dropped 1 base and J dropped 1 base, with 10 bases sitting between them. The germline gives CDR1 SGHVS, CDR2 FQNEAQ. The CDR3 runs to 15 residues. CDR3: CASSLEAPAQETQYF. DNA for the CDR3: TGTGCCAGCAGCTTAGAGGCCCCTGCCCAAGAGACCCAGTACTTC.

This chain uses TRBV12-5 with TRBJ1-4; maybe TRBD1 (5 bases). The CDR3 contains 18 residues. The germline CDR1 and CDR2 sequences are LGHNT and FRNRAP. Trimming took off 3 bases at V and 8 bases at J, with 25 bases between the two ends. The CDR3 loop is CASGFSRDEDRPGEKLFF. CDR3 coding DNA: TGTGCTAGTGGTTTCTCTCGGGACGAAGACCGCCCGGGGGAAAAACTGTTTTTT.

This sequence joins TRBV9 and TRBJ2-5, with 7 bases matching TRBD2. The J call may be wrong; the DNA end is better matched by TRBJ2-7. The CDR3 totals 14 residues. Germline V gives CDR1 SGDLS, CDR2 YYNGEE. The CDR3 DNA is TGTGCCAGCAGCCCTTTCGGGGGGACCTACGAGCAGTACTTC. It yields the protein CASSPFGGTYEQYF.